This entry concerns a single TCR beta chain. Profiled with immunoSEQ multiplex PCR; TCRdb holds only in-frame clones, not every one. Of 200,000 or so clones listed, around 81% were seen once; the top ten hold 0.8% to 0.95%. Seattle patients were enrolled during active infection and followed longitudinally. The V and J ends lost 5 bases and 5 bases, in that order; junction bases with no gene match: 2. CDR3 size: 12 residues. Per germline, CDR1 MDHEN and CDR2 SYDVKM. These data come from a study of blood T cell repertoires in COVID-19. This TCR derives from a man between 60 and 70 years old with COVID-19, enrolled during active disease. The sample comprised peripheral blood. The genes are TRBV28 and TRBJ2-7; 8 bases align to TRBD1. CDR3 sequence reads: CASSPGGHEQYF. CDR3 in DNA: TGTGCCAGCAGTCCAGGGGGCCACGAGCAGTACTTC.